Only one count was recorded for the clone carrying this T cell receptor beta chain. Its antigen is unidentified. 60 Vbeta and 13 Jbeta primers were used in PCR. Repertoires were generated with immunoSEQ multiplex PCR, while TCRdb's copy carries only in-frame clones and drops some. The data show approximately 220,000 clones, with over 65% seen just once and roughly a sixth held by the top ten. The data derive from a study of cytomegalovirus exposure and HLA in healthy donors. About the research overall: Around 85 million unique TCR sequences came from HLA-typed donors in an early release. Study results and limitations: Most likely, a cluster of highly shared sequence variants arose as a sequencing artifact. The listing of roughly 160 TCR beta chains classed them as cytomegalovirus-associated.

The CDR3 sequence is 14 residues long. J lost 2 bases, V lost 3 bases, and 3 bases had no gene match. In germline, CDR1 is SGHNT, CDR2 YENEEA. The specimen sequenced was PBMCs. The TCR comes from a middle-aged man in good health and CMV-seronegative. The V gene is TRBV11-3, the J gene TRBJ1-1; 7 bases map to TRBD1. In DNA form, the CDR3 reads TGTGCCAGCAGCTTGGGGACAGCCAACACTGAAGCTTTCTTT. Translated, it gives CASSLGTANTEAFF.